Each of the 5 T cell receptor beta chains below was sequenced from the same sample in a study of T cell repertoires and Cas9 in healthy adults. Method: immunoSEQ multiplex PCR; TCRdb's copy keeps in-frame clones and lacks some. Of 20,000 to 25,000 clones listed, 90% are singletons. Sequences were obtained from CD4+ effector T cells (CD127+, CD25-, CD137-, CD154-) from PBMCs; culture status not recorded. These receptors came from a human donor in good health.

The CDR3 here is CASSLRQPRLGYTF. CDR3 bases: TGTGCCAGCAGTTTAAGACAGCCCCGATTGGGCTACACCTTC. The gene calls are TRBV28 and TRBJ1-2; TRBD1 is a possible D gene (5 bases). The germline V gene has CDR1 MDHEN and CDR2 SYDVKM. V lost 2 bases to trimming and J lost 8 bases, with 15 bases between them. There are 14 residues in the CDR3.

The rearrangement uses TRBV15 and TRBJ1-5; TRBD1 agrees at 7 bases. The CDR3 consists of 19 residues. V shed 1 base, J shed 3 bases, and the junction held 15 bases outside the gene matches. The germline V gene has CDR1 LNHNV and CDR2 YYDKDF (reference sequence). The CDR3 spells CATSRGKQGWLGPNQPQHF. Written as DNA, the CDR3 is TGTGCCACCAGCAGAGGAAAACAGGGGTGGTTGGGCCCCAATCAGCCCCAGCATTTT.

This chain uses TRBV25-1 with TRBJ2-5; TRBD1 agrees at 9 bases. The CDR3 loop spans 16 amino acids. Unmatched junction bases numbered 7, after V lost 1 base and J lost 4 bases. Germline assignment: CDR1 MGHDK and CDR2 SYGVNS. The DNA of the CDR3 is TGTGCCAGCAGTGAATCTATACAGGGGGCCTTAGAGACCCAGTACTTC. It translates to CASSESIQGALETQYF.

V gene TRBV6-1 combines with J gene TRBJ2-1; perhaps TRBD1 as D (6 bases). Germline V lookup: CDR1 MNHNS, CDR2 SASEGT. CDR3 length equals 15 residues. Trimming stripped 7 bases from V and 1 base from J, with 14 bases between. In DNA form, the CDR3 reads TGTGCCAGCAACACCGCCGGACAGTCCTACAATGAGCAGTTCTTC. Protein: CASNTAGQSYNEQFF.

The chain joins TRBV29-1 to TRBJ2-5; no reliable D call. The V end lost 5 bases, the J end lost 1 base, and 8 bases lay between the germline ends. The CDR3 covers 12 residues. Per germline, CDR1 SQVTM and CDR2 ANQGSEA. This CDR3 reads CSVLWTQETQYF. CDR3 sequence (DNA): TGCAGCGTTCTCTGGACCCAAGAGACCCAGTACTTC.